The T cell receptor beta chain described here comes from a study of beta chain features in type 1 diabetes. The investigators reverse transcribed all of the isolated RNA, so they sequenced expressed TCRB transcripts. Repertoires were generated with immunoSEQ multiplex PCR, while TCRdb's copy carries only in-frame clones and drops some. The sample holds about 710,000 clones, about 14% seen once. Study-level findings and limits: Shortening that was moderate but significant affected the TCRB CDR3s of Type 1 diabetes patients in all four CD4+ subsets. The study left unresolved whether HLA type influences TCRB rearrangement.

Germline V CDR1 and CDR2: SGDLS, YYNGEE. There are 14 residues in the CDR3. V was pared by 0 bases and J by 5 bases, with 8 bases between. In regard to this clone: The antigen remains undetermined.

The TCR originated in a man younger than 35 with type 1 diabetes. The chain recombines TRBV9 with TRBJ2-2; no reliable D call. The sequencing input was naive CD4+ T cells from blood. The CDR3 nucleotides are TGTGCCAGCAGCGTAGGGCCAGCTACCGGGGAGCTGTTTTTT. Its translation: CASSVGPATGELFF.